This T cell receptor beta chain derives from a study of T cells in Graves' hyperthyroidism and ophthalmopathy. Study-level results: Ophthalmopathy was model-predicted a median around 6.1 months pre-onset. Blood also held most thyroid clonotypes expanded beyond 0.001.

On this clonotype: Antigen: not known.

V dropped 1 base and J dropped 6; count of bases not matched to a gene: 5. The CDR3 totals 16 residues. From germline, CDR1 is MNHNS and CDR2 SASEGT. Orbital computed tomography, thyroid ultrasound, serum thyroxine and TRAb, and clinical symptoms together informed the diagnoses. Fresh peripheral blood, 8 to 10 ml, was the source of the PBMCs. TCR beta CDR3 region amplification was performed from RNA transcripts. HTBI primers drove first-round RT-PCR of the TCR CDR3. TCRdb used MiXCR to reprocess the multiplex PCR reads, holding one entry per CDR3 protein. The sample shows under 300,000 distinct CDR3 sequences, approximately 20% of them seen only once.

The clonotype was recovered from a man aged 30-40 years with Graves' ophthalmopathy. This chain uses TRBV6-1 with TRBJ2-2; 10 bases are shared with TRBD1. The sequencing sample was made of blood. CDR3 loop: CASSEERTGGAGELFF. As DNA, the CDR3 is TGTGCCAGCAGTGAAGAAAGGACAGGGGGAGCCGGGGAGCTGTTTTTT.